These 2 T cell receptor beta chains came from one sample sequenced in a study of regulatory T cells in long-lasting Graves disease. Arm-PCR of CDR3 regions and iRepertoire HTBI primers were used to build TCR beta libraries. Each CDR3 protein is one row after TCRdb ran MiXCR on the multiplex PCR reads. The sample records approximately 460,000 distinct CDR3 sequences, 16% being singletons. The time point here: newly diagnosed GD, antithyroid drugs for less than 3 months. Scientists built the TCR library using RNA that was extracted from PBMCs. This same sample was also taken into another study, of T cells in Graves' hyperthyroidism and ophthalmopathy.

The starting material was peripheral blood mononuclear cells (PBMCs), obtained at new diagnosis, from a patient treated with antithyroid drugs. The source is a woman under 40 with Graves disease.

V is TRBV6-2 or TRBV6-3 and J is TRBJ2-1; TRBD2 is a possible D gene (6 bases). Germline V gives CDR1 MNHEY, CDR2 SVGEGT. Deletions cut 5 bases from V and 6 bases from J, with 14 bases between. This CDR3 contains 14 residues. CDR3 nucleotide sequence: TGTGCCAGCAGTCCCGGGACTCTCAGCAATGAGCAGTTCTTC. Translated, it gives CASSPGTLSNEQFF.

The chain joins TRBV20-1 to TRBJ2-3; 15 bases align to TRBD2. The germline V gene has CDR1 DFQATT and CDR2 SNEGSKA (reference sequence). This CDR3 comprises 17 residues. V gave up 4 bases and J gave up 6 bases; unmatched junction bases: 11. The CDR3 protein is CSATPGLAGGAGDTQYF. CDR3 bases: TGCAGTGCTACCCCGGGACTAGCGGGAGGTGCGGGCGATACGCAGTATTTT.